The rows below give T cell receptor beta chains drawn from one sample of a study of OX40 agonist ivuxolimab in advanced cancers. TCRdb's copy holds only in-frame clones and misses some; the assay was immunoSEQ multiplex PCR. Here the sample spans about 59,000 clones, more than 70% being singletons. The sample was CD4+ or CD8+ T cells sorted from blood, taken in a trial of the OX40 agonist ivuxolimab. These receptor sequences come from an adult with an advanced solid tumor such as melanoma, head and neck, liver or kidney cancer. Each CDR3 is given with its conserved first and last residue. The order of the fields is V gene, clone size, D gene, J gene, CDR3 DNA, CDR3 protein. The D gene is left open where the match is weak. The listing skips clone size in some rows; elsewhere it reads once, few, many or a size class.

TRBV7-2	.	.	TRBJ2-5	TGTGCCAGCAGCCCGCGACTTCAAGAGACCCAGTACTTC	CASSPRLQETQYF
TRBV6-1	.	.	TRBJ2-1	TGTGCCAGCAGTGCTCTAGACTTCGCCGGGGATGAGCAGTTCTTC	CASSALDFAGDEQFF
TRBV6-6	.	TRBD1	TRBJ2-1	TGTGCCAGCAGAAACGAGGGGGCGCGGTTTAATGAGCAGTTCTTC	CASRNEGARFNEQFF
TRBV19	.	.	TRBJ1-2	TGTGCCAGTAGTACCTCGGGGCTCTATGGCTACACCTTC	CASSTSGLYGYTF
TRBV28	.	TRBD1	TRBJ2-7	TGTGCCAGCAGTCCCGCCTCCGGGAGACGGGGGACAGGGGCGACCTACGAGCAGTACTTC	CASSPASGRRGTGATYEQYF
TRBV5-1	.	.	TRBJ2-1	TGCGCCAGCAGCGACACCGCCTACAATGAGCAGTTCTTC	CASSDTAYNEQFF
TRBV9	.	.	TRBJ2-3	TGTGCCAGCAGCGTAGGGGGGTCTAGCACAGATACGCAGTATTTT	CASSVGGSSTDTQYF
TRBV9	.	TRBD1	TRBJ1-2	TGTGCCAGCAGCGTAACTCCGACAGGGGCGGCCTATGGCTACACCTTC	CASSVTPTGAAYGYTF
TRBV11-2	.	.	TRBJ2-1	TGTGCCAGCAGCTTAAGCCAGGTGAGCTCCTACAATGAGCAGTTCTTC	CASSLSQVSSYNEQFF
TRBV27	.	.	TRBJ1-1	TGTGCCAGCAGTCCTAACAGGGTGAGGAACACTGAAGCTTTCTTT	CASSPNRVRNTEAFF
TRBV5-1	.	.	TRBJ2-3	TGCGCCAGCACGGAGCCGGGAGTGGGAGATACGCAGTATTTT	CASTEPGVGDTQYF
TRBV19	.	.	TRBJ1-2	TGTGCCAGTAGTCGCAGGACGAGCTATGGCTACACCTTC	CASSRRTSYGYTF
TRBV5-6	.	TRBD2	TRBJ2-5	TGTGCCAGCAGCCTGGGACTAGCGGGAGTGGGTCGGGAGACCCAGTACTTC	CASSLGLAGVGRETQYF
TRBV20-1	.	.	TRBJ1-1	TGCAGTTTAACGACGGGGTGGGGAGCTTTCTTT	CSLTTGWGAFF
TRBV2	few	.	TRBJ1-1	TGTGCCAGCATGAATCGGGTTTACACTGAAGCTTTCTTT	CASMNRVYTEAFF
TRBV18	.	.	TRBJ1-1	TGTGCCAGCTCAAACGGGGGAGAGAACACTGAAGCTTTCTTT	CASSNGGENTEAFF
TRBV2	.	.	TRBJ1-2	TGTGCCAGCAGTGAAGGAGGACGGGGGCTCGGCTACACCTTC	CASSEGGRGLGYTF
TRBV5-1	once	TRBD1	TRBJ2-1	TGCGCCAGCACCCCGTGGGGACAGGGGGCGAATGAGCAGTTCTTC	CASTPWGQGANEQFF
TRBV30	.	.	TRBJ2-7	TGTGCCTGGAGTAGGAGCTCCTACGAGCAGTACTTC	CAWSRSSYEQYF
TRBV7-3	.	.	TRBJ2-2	TGTGCCAGCAGCTTAGGTTTGGGGCCCGGGGAGCTGTTTTTT	CASSLGLGPGELFF
TRBV7-9	.	TRBD2	TRBJ2-1	TGTGCCAGCAGCTCCCCCGGGACTAGCGGTTACAATGAGCAGTTCTTC	CASSSPGTSGYNEQFF
TRBV4-3	.	TRBD1	TRBJ1-1	TGCGCCAGCAGCCAAGTACTTACAGGGGAAGGGGACACTGAAGCTTTCTTT	CASSQVLTGEGDTEAFF